The present entry profiles one TCR beta chain with its context. The antigen is unknown. The sample originates from a study of cytomegalovirus exposure and HLA in healthy donors. The study's findings and limits: Accurate predictions that matched the HLA-A and HLA-B alleles of most subjects were reportedly made from TCR beta sequences. Immune exposure was documented only through CMV serostatus.

J was trimmed by 6 bases and V by 5 bases; bases with no gene match: 9. This CDR3 has 14 amino acids. Germline loops: CDR1 GTSNPN, CDR2 SVGIG (reference sequence). The primer mix had 60 Vbeta and 13 Jbeta primers. The repertoire was sequenced with immunoSEQ multiplex PCR; TCRdb's copy has only in-frame clones and lacks some. The sample has fewer than 80,000 clones; over 60% are singletons. This TCR came from a middle-aged man in good health and CMV-seropositive. Sequenced input: PBMCs. The genes are TRBV30 and TRBJ2-7, with TRBD1 identical over 11 bases. CDR3 DNA: TGTGCCTGGGATTTGGGACAGGGGGGAGGCGAGCAGTACTTC. Encoded protein: CAWDLGQGGGEQYF.